This T cell receptor (beta chain) appears in the sequencing data of a study of cytomegalovirus exposure and HLA in healthy donors. With respect to this clone: The antigen is not known.

Points from the study as a whole: Common viral pathogens seemed, in a later analysis, to connect with several of the most significant clusters. Reports indicate that TCR beta sequences accurately predicted the HLA-A and HLA-B alleles of most subjects. The study labeled roughly 160 TCR beta chains cytomegalovirus-associated.

Germline values: CDR1 SEHNR, CDR2 FQNEAQ (reference sequence). V was clipped by 6 bases and J by 4 bases; unmatched bases: 10. CDR3 length equals 15 residues. The PCR used 60 Vbeta and 13 Jbeta primers. Produced via immunoSEQ multiplex PCR; TCRdb's table is partial and in-frame only. This sample yields 160,000 or so clones, of which roughly four fifths are seen a single time; around 0.46% belongs to the top ten. Sequenced material: PBMCs. The rearrangement joins TRBV7-9 to TRBJ2-3; the match to TRBD2 covers 7 bases. The clonotype was recovered from a woman between 50 and 59 years old in good health and CMV-seronegative. The CDR3, as DNA: TGTGCCAGCAGGGCGGGGGACTCGCACGCAGATACGCAGTATTTT. This gives the protein CASRAGDSHADTQYF.